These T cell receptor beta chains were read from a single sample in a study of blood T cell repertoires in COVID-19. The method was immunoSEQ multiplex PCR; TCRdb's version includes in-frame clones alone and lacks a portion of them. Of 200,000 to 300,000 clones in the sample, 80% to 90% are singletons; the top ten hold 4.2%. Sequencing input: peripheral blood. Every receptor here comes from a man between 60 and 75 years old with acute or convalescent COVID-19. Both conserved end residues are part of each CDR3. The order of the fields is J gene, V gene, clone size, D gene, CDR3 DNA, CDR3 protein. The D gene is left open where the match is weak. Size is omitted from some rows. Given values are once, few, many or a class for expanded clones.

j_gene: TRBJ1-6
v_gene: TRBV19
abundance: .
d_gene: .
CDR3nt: TGTGCCAGCCGAAGCGACTCCGGGGTATTTTCACCCCTCCACTTT
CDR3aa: CASRSDSGVFSPLHF

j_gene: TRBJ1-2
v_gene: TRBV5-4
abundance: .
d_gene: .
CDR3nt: TGTGCCAGCAGCTTGGCCATTGAACAGGACCTGGATGGCTACACCTTC
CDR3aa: CASSLAIEQDLDGYTF

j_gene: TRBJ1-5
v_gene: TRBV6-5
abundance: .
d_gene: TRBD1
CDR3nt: TGTGCCAGCAGAACAGGGGGCGTAGGTCAGCCCCAGCATTTT
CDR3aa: CASRTGGVGQPQHF

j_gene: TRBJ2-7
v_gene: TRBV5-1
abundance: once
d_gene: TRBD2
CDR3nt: TGCGCCAGCAGCCCCCGGGGGGTAGCGGGGGGCCACGAGCAGTACTTC
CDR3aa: CASSPRGVAGGHEQYF

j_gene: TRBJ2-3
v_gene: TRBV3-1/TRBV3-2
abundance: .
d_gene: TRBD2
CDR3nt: TGTGCCAGCAGCCAAGGACTAGCGGGAGATAAAGGGGCCACGGATACGCAGTATTTT
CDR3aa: CASSQGLAGDKGATDTQYF

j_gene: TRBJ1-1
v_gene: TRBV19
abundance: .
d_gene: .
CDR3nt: TGTGCCAGTAGTTTCACATATTCTGAAGCTTTCTTT
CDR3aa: CASSFTYSEAFF

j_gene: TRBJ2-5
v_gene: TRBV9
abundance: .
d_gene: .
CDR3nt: TGTGCCAGCAGCGTAGCGGGAGTCGGGACCCAGTACTTC
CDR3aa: CASSVAGVGTQYF

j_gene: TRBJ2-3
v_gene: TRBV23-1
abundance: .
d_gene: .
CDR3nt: TGCGCCAGCAGTCGACAAAGATCAGGGGACCCGACGACTACCGAGGCAGATACGCAGTATTTT
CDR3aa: CASSRQRSGDPTTTEADTQYF

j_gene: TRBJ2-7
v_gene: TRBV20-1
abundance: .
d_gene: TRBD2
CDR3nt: TGCAGTGCTAGTCCCCGACCACTAGCGGGGGGGCGTGAGCAGTACTTC
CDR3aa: CSASPRPLAGGREQYF

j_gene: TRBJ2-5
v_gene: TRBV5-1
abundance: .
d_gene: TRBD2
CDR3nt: TGCGCCAGCCAGCTAGCGGGGGGCCGGATTCAAGAGACCCAGTACTTC
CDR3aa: CASQLAGGRIQETQYF

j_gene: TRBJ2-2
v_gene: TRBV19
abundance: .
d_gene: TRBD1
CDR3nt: TGTGCCAGTAGTACAGGGGACAGATACACCGGGGAGCTGTTTTTT
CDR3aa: CASSTGDRYTGELFF

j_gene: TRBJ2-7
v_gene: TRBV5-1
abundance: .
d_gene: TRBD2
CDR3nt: TGCGCCAGCAGCTTGGTTAGCGGGGGGGCCCACGAGCAGTACTTC
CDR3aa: CASSLVSGGAHEQYF

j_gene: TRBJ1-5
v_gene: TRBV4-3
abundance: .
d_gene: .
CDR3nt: TGCGCCAGCAGCCAAGAAACAGGGTTAAATAGCAATCAGCCCCAGCATTTT
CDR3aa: CASSQETGLNSNQPQHF

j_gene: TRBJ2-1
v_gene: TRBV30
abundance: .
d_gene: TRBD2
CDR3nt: TGTGCCTGGAGGAGGCTAGCGGGGGGTTCCCATGAGCAGTTCTTC
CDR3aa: CAWRRLAGGSHEQFF

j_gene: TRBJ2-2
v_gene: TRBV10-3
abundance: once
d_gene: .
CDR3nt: TGTGCCATAGGGGTTAGCGGGGAGCTGTTTTTT
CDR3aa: CAIGVSGELFF

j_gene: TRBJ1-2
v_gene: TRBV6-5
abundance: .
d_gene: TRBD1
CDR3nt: TGTGCCAGCAGTTACGTGAGGACAGGGGGTAACTATGGCTACACCTTC
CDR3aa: CASSYVRTGGNYGYTF

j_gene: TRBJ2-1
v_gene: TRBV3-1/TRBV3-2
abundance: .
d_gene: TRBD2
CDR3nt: TGTGCCAGCAGCCCCAGACCTAGCGGGGGTAATGAGCAGTTCTTC
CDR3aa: CASSPRPSGGNEQFF

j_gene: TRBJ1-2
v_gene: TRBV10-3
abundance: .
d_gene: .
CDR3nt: TGTGCCATCAGCCGGGACAACCTTAACTATGGCTACACCTTC
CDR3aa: CAISRDNLNYGYTF

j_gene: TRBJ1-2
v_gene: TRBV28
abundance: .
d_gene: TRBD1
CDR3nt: TGTGCCAGCAGTCCCCCGGGACAGGGGAACTATGGCTACACCTTC
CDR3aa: CASSPPGQGNYGYTF

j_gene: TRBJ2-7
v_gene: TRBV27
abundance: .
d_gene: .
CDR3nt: TGTGCCAGCAGTTCGCATAGGATTAGCGGCTACGAGCAGTACTTC
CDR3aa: CASSSHRISGYEQYF

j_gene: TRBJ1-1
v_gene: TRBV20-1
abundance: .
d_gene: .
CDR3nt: TGCAGTGCTAGTACGGGACAAGGGGCGGATTTGACTTTCTTT
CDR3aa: CSASTGQGADLTFF

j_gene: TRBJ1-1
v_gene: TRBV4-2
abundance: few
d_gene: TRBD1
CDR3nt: TGTGCCAGCAGCCAGTCTGGCCAGGGGGCCACTGGGGGTAACACTGAAGCTTTCTTT
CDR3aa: CASSQSGQGATGGNTEAFF

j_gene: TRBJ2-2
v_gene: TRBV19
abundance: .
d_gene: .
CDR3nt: TGTGCCAGTAGTATAGATCAAGGGGGAACCGGGGAGCTGTTTTTT
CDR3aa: CASSIDQGGTGELFF

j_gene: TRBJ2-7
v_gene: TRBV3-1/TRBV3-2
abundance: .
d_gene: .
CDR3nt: TGTGCCAGCAGCCTCCGCGGGGAGATCTACGAGCAGTACTTC
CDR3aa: CASSLRGEIYEQYF

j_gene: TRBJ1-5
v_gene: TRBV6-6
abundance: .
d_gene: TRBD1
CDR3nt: TGTGCCACCAGACAGGGGGCTGGGCAGCCCCAGCATTTT
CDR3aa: CATRQGAGQPQHF

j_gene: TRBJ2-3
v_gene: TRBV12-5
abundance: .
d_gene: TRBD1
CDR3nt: TGTGCTAGTGGTTCCTCAGGGGGTTCAGGAGCGCAGTATTTT
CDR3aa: CASGSSGGSGAQYF

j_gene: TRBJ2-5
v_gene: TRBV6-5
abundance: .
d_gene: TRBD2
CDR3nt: TGTGCCAGCGCGACCGGGGGGTCGGCAGAGACCCAGTACTTC
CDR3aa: CASATGGSAETQYF

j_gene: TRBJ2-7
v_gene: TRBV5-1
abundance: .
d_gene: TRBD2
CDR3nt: TGCGCCAGCAATCCCCTAGCGGGAGGCCCTCGGAACGAGCAGTACTTC
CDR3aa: CASNPLAGGPRNEQYF

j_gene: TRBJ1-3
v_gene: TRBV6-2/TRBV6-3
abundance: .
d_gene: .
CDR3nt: TGTGCCAGCAGTTACGGGGGGAGCGGGTCTGGAAACACCATATATTTT
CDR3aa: CASSYGGSGSGNTIYF

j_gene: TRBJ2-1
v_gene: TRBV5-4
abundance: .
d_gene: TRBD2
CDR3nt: TGTGCCAGCAGCTCCGGACTAGCGGGGAGGGATGAGCAGTTCTTC
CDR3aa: CASSSGLAGRDEQFF

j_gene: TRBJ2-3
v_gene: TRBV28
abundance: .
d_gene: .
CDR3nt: TGTGCCAGCAGTTTACAGGCGTCTCGCACAGATACGCAGTATTTT
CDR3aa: CASSLQASRTDTQYF

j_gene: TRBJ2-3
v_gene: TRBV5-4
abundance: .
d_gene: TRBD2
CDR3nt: TGTGCCAGCACCCTAGCGGGGGGGCCACGCACAGATACGCAGTATTTT
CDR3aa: CASTLAGGPRTDTQYF

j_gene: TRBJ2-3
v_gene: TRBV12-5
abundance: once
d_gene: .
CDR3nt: TGTGCTAGTGGTTTTACGAGGAACAGGGCTAGCACAGATACGCAGTATTTT
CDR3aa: CASGFTRNRASTDTQYF

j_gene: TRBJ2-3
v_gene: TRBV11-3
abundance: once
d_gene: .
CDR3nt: TGTGCCAGCAGCTTAGTGCGGGGAGCAGATACGCAGTATTTT
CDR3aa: CASSLVRGADTQYF

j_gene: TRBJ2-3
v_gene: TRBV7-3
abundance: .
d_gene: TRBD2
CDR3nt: TGTGCCAGCAGCCCGAGCGGGGGCACAGATACGCAGTATTTT
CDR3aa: CASSPSGGTDTQYF

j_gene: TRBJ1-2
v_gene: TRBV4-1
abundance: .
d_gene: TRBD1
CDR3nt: TGCGCCAGCAGCCAAGGGGGGACAGGGGATAGTTGGGACTATGGCTACACCTTC
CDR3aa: CASSQGGTGDSWDYGYTF

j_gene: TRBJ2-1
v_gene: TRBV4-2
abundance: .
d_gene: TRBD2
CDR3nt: TGTGCCAGCAGCTCCCAAATTGGGACTAGCGGGGGGCGAACCGTAAATGAGCAGTTCTTC
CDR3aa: CASSSQIGTSGGRTVNEQFF

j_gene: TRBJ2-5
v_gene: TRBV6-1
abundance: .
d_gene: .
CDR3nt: TGTGCCAGCAGTGAGGGGTACCGGGACAAACAAGAGACCCAGTACTTC
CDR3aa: CASSEGYRDKQETQYF

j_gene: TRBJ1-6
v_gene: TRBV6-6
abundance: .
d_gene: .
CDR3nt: TGTGCCAGCAGTAGCGGGACCGCATATTCACCCCTCCACTTT
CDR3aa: CASSSGTAYSPLHF

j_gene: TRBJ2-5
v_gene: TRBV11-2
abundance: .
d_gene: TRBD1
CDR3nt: TGTGCCAGCAGCTTAGGGACAGGGGGCGTTGAGACCCAGTACTTC
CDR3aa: CASSLGTGGVETQYF

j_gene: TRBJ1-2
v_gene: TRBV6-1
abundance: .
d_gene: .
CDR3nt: TGTGCCAGCAGTGAAGCTCACGGACGGGATTATGGCTACACCTTC
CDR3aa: CASSEAHGRDYGYTF

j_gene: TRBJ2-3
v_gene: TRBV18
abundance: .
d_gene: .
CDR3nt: TGTGCCAGCTCACCAGGACAGCTAGGCACAGATACGCAGTATTTT
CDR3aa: CASSPGQLGTDTQYF

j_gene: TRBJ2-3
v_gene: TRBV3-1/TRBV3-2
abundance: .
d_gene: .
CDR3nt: TGTGCCAGCAGCCAGCAGATAGCTAGTACAGATACGCAGTATTTT
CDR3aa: CASSQQIASTDTQYF

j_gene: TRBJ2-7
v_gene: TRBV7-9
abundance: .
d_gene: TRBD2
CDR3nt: TGTGCCAGCAGCTTAGCTAGCGGGTACTACGAGCAGTACTTC
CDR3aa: CASSLASGYYEQYF